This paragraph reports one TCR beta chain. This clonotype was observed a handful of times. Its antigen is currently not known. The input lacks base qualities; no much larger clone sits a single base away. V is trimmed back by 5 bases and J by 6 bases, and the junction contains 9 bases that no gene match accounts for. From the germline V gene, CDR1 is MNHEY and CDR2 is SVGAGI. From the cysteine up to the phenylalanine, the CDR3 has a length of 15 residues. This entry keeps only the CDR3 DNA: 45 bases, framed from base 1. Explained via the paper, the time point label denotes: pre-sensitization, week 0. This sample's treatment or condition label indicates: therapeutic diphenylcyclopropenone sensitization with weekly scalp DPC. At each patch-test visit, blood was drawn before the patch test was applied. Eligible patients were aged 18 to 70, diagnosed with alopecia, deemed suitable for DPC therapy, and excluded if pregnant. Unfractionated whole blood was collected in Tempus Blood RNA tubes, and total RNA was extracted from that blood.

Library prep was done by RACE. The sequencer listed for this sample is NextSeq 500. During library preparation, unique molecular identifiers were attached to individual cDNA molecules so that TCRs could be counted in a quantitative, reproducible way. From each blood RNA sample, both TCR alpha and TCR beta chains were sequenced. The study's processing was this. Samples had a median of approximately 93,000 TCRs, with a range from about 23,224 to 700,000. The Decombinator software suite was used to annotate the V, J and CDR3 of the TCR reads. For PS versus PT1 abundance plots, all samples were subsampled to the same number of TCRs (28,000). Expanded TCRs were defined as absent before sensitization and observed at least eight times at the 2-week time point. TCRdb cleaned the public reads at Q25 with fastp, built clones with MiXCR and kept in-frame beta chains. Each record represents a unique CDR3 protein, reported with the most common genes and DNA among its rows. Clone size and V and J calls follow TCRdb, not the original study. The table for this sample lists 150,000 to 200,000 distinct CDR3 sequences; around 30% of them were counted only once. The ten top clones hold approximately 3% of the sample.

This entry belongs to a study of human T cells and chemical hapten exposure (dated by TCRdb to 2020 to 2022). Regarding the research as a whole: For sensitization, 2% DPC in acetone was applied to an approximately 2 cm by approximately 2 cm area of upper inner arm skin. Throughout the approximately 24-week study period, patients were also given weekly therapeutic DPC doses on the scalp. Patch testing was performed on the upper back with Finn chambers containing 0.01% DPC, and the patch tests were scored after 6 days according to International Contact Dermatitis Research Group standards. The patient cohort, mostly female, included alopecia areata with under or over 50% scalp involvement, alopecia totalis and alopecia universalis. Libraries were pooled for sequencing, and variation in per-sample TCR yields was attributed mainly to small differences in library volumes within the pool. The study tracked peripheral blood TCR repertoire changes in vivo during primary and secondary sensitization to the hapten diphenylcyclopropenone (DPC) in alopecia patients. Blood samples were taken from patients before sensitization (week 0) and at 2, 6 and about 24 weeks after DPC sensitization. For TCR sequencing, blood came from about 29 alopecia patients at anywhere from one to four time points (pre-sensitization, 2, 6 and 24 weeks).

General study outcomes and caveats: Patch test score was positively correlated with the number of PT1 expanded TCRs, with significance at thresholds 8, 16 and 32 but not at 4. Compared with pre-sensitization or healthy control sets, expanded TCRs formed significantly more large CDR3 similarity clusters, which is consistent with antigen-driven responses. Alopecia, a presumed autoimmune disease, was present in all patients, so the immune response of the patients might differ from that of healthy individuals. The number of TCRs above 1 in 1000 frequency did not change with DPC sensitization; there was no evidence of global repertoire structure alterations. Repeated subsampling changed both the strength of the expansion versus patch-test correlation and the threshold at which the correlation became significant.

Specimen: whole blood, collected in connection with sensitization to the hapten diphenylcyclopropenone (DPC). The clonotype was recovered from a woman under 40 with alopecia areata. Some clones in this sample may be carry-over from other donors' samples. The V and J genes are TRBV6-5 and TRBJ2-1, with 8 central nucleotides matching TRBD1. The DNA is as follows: TGTGCCAGCAGTCGTACAGGGGGGCGGGGCAATGAGCAGTTCTTC. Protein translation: CASSRTGGRGNEQFF.